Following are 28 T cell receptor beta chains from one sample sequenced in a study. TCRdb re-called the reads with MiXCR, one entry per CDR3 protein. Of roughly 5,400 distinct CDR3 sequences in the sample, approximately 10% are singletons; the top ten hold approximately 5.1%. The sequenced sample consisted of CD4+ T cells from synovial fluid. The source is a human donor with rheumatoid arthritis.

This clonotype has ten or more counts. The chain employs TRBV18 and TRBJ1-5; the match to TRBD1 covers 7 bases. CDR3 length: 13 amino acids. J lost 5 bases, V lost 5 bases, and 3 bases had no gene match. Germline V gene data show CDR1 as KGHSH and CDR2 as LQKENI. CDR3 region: CASSTGVDQPQHF. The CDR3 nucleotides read TGTGCCAGCTCAACAGGGGTGGATCAGCCCCAGCATTTT. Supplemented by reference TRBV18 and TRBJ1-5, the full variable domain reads NAGVMQNPRHLVRRRGQEARLRCSPMKGHSHVYWYRQLPEEGLKFMVYLQKENIIDESGMPKERFSAEFPKEGPSILRIQQVVRGDSAAYFCASSTGVDQPQHFGDGTRLSIL.

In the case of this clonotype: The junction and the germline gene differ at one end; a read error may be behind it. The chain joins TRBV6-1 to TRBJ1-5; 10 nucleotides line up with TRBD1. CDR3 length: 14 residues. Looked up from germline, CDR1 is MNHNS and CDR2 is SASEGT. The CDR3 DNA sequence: TGTGCCAGCAGTGAGGGACAGGGGAACCAGCCCCAGCATTGG. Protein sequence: CASSEGQGNQPQHW.

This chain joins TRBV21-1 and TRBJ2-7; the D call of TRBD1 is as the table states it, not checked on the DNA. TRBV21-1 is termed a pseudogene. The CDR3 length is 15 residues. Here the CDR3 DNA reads TGTGCCAGCAGCTTTGACAGGGCTAGGTCCTACGAGCAGTACTTC. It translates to CASSFDRARSYEQYF.

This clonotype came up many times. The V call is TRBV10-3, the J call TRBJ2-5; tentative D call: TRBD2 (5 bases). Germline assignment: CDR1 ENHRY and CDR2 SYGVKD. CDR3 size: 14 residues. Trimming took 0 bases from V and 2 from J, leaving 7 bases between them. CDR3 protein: CAISESPGQETQYF. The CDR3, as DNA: TGTGCCATCAGTGAGTCGCCGGGACAAGAGACCCAGTACTTC.

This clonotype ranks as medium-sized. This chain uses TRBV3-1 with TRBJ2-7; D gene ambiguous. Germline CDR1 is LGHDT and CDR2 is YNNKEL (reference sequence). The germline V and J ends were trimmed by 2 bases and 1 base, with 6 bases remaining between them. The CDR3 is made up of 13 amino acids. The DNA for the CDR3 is TGTGCCAGCAGCCAACTGGGGTCCTACGAGCAGTACTTC. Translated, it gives CASSQLGSYEQYF.

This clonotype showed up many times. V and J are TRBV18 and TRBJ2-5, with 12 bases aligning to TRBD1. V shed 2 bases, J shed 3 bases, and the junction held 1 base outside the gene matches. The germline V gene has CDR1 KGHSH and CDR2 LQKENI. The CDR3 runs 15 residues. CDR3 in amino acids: CASSPGTGGEETQYF. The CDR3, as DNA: TGTGCCAGCTCACCAGGGACAGGGGGCGAAGAGACCCAGTACTTC.

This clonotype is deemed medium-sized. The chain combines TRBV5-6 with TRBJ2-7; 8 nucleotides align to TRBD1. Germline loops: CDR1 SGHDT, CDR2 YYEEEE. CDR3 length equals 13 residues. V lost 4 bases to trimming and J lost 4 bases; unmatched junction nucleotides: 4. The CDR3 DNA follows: TGTGCCAGCAGCCGAGACAGGGGTTACGAGCAGTACTTC. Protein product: CASSRDRGYEQYF.

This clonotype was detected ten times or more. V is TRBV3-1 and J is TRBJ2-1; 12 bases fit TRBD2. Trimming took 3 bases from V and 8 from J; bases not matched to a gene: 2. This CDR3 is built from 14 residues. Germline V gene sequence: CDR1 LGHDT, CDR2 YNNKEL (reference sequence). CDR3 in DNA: TGTGCCAGCAGCCATGGACTAGCGGGATATGAGCAGTTCTTC. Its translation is CASSHGLAGYEQFF.

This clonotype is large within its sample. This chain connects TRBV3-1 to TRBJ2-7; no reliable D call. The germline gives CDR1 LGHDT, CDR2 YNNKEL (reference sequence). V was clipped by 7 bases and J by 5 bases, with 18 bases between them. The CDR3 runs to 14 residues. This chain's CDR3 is CASTRTEVTDEQYF. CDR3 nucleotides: TGTGCCAGCACCCGGACGGAAGTTACAGACGAGCAGTACTTC.

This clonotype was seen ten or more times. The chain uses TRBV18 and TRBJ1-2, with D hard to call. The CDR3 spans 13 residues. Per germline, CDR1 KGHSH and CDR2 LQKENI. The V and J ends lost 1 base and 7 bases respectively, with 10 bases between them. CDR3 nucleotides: TGTGCCAGCTCACCACGGCGGGCGGCTGGCTACACCTTC. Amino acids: CASSPRRAAGYTF.

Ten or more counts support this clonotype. CDR3: CASKEREGGEQFF. The DNA for the CDR3 is TGTGCCAGCAAGGAGCGGGAGGGGGGTGAGCAGTTCTTC. This chain links TRBV2 with TRBJ2-1; TRBD2 matches 10 bases. From germline, CDR1 is SNHLY and CDR2 FYNNEI. V lost 7 bases to trimming and J lost 9 bases; unmatched junction nucleotides: 6. This CDR3 is built from 13 residues.

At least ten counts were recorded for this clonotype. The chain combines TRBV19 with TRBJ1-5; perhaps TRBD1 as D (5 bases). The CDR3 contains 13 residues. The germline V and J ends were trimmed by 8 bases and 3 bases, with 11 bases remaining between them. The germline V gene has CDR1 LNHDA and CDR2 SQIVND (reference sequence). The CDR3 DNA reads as TGTGCCAGTTCTAGACAGATCAATCAGCCCCAGCATTTT. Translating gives CASSRQINQPQHF.

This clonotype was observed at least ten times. CDR3 bases: TGTGCCATCAGTGCTGGACTAGCGGGAGTCAATGAGCAGTTCTTC. Its translation: CAISAGLAGVNEQFF. The chain employs TRBV10-3 and TRBJ2-1; 13 bases map to TRBD2. The germline V gene encodes CDR1 ENHRY and CDR2 SYGVKD. V was clipped by 4 bases and J by 6 bases; unmatched bases: 3. The CDR3 contains 15 residues.

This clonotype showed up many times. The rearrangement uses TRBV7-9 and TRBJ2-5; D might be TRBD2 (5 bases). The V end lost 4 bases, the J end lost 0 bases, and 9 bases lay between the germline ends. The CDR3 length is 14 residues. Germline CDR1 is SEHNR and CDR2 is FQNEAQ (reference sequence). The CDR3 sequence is CASSWTGHQETQYF. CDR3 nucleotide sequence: TGTGCCAGCAGCTGGACTGGTCACCAAGAGACCCAGTACTTC.

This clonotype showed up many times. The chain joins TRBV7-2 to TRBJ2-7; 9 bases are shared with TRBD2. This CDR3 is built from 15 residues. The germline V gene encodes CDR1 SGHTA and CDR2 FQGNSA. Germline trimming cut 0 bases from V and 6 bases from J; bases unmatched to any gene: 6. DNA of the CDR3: TGTGCCAGCAGCTTAGCACTAGCGGGCTCGTCCGAGCAGTACTTC. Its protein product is CASSLALAGSSEQYF.

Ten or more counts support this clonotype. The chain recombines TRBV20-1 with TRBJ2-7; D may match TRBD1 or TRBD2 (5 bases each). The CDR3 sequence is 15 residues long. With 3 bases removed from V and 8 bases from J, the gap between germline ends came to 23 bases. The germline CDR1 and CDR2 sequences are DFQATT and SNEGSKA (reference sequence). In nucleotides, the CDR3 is TGCAGTGCTAGCCTAGTACGGACGGGACGCGGCAAGCAGTACTTC. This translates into CSASLVRTGRGKQYF.

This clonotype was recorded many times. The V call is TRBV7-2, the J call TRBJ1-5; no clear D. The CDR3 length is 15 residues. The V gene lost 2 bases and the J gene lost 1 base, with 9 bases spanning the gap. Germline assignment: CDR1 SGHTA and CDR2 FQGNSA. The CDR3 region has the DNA TGTGCCAGCAGCTTAACCGGTACGAGCAATCAGCCCCAGCATTTT. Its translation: CASSLTGTSNQPQHF.

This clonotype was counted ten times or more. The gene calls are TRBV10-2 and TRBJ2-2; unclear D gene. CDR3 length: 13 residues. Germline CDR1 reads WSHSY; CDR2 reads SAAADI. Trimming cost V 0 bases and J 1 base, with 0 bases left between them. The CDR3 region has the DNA TGCGCCAGCAGTGAGTCGAACACCGGGGAGCTGTTTTTT. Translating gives CASSESNTGELFF.

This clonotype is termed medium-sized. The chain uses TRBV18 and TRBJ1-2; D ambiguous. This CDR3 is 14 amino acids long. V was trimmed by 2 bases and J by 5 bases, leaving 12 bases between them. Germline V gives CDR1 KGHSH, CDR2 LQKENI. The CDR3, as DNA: TGTGCCAGCTCACCAGGAGACGCCGAATATGGCTACACCTTC. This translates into CASSPGDAEYGYTF.

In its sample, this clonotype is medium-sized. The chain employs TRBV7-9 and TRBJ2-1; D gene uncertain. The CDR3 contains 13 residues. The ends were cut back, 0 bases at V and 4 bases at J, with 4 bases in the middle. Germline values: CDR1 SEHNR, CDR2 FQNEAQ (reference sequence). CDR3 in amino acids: CASSLALYNEQFF. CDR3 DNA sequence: TGTGCCAGCAGCTTAGCGTTATACAATGAGCAGTTCTTC.

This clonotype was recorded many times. CDR3 DNA: TGTGCCAGCAGTGATTTACTCCTCTCCTACGAGCAGTACTTC. Translating gives CASSDLLLSYEQYF. The chain carries TRBV6-1 and TRBJ2-7; D gene unclear. The length of the CDR3 is 14 residues. With 3 bases removed from V and 0 bases from J, the gap between germline ends came to 9 bases. The germline V gene has CDR1 MNHNS and CDR2 SASEGT.

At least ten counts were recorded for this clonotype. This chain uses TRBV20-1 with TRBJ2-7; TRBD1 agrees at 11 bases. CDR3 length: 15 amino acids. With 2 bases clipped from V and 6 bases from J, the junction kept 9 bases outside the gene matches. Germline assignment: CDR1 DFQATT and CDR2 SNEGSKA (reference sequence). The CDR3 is CSARTGTGGMREQYF. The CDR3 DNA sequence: TGCAGTGCTAGAACGGGGACAGGGGGAATGCGCGAGCAGTACTTC.

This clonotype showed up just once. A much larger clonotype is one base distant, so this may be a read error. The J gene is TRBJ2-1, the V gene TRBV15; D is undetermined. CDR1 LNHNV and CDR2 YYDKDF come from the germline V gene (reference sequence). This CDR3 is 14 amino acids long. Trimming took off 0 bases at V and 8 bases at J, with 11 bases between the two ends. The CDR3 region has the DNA TGTGCCACCAGCAGAGATACTTTGAGAGATGAGCAGTTCTTC. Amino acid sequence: CATSRDTLRDEQFF.

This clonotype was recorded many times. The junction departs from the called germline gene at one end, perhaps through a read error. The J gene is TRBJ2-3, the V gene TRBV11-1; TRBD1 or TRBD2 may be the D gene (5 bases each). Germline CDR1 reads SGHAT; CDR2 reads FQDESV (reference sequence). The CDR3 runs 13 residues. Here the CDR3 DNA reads TGTGCCAGCAGCTTAGATCACCGCCGGGACGTCTTTTTT. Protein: CASSLDHRRDVFF.

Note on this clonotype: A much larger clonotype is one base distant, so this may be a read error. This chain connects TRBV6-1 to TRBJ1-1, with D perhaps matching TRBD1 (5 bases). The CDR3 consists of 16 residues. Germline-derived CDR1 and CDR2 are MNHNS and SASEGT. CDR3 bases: TGTGTCAGCAGTGGGGCGGGTGGGCTTATGAACACTGAAGCTTTCTTT. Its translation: CVSSGAGGLMNTEAFF.

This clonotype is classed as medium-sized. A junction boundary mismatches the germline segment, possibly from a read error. This CDR3 is CASSLHPQMLGGELFF. The CDR3 bases are TGTGCTAGCAGCTTGCACCCTCAGATGTTGGGGGGGGAGCTGTTTTTT. This chain joins TRBV7-7 and TRBJ2-2; D gene uncertain. CDR3 length equals 16 residues. CDR1 SSHAT and CDR2 FNYEAQ come from the germline V gene (reference sequence). Looking up the rest from reference TRBV7-7 and TRBJ2-2 gives the full variable domain: GAGVSQSPRYKVTKRGQDVTLRCDPISSHATLYWYQQALGQGPEFLTYFNYEAQPDKSGLPSDRFSAERPEGSISTLTIQRTEQRDSAMYRCASSLHPQMLGGELFFGEGSRLTVL.

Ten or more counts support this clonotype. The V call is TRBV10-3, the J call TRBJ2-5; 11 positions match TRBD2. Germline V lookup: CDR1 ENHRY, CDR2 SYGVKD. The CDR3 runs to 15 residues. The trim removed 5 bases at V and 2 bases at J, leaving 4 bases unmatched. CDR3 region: CAISSLAGGQETQYF. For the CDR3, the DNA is TGTGCCATCAGTTCCCTAGCGGGAGGTCAAGAGACCCAGTACTTC.

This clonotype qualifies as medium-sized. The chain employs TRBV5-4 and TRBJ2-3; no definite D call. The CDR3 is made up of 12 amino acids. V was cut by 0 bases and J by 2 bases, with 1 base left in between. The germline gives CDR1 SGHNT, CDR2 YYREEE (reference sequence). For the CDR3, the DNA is TGTGCCAGCAGCTTGGACACAGATACGCAGTATTTT. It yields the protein CASSLDTDTQYF.